A selection of T cell receptor beta chains follows, all from one sample in a study of T cells in localized non-small cell lung cancer. The table came from immunoSEQ multiplex PCR; TCRdb's copy has only in-frame clones and leaves some out. The sample shows around 25,000 clones, more than 85% of them seen only once. The specimen comprised peripheral blood, sampled before any cancer treatment. The receptors were gathered from a woman aged 40-75 years with stage I lung adenocarcinoma. Both conserved end residues are part of each CDR3. D genes are given only for firm matches.

v_gene: TRBV18
j_gene: TRBJ1-1
d_gene: NA
CDR3nt: TGTGCCAGCTCACCACCCAGCATGAACACTGAAGCTTTCTTT
CDR3aa: CASSPPSMNTEAFF

v_gene: TRBV28
j_gene: TRBJ1-1
d_gene: NA
CDR3nt: TGTGCCAGCAGTTTCCTCGGGGGCAGGGACACTGAAGCTTTCTTT
CDR3aa: CASSFLGGRDTEAFF

v_gene: TRBV5-6
j_gene: TRBJ2-7
d_gene: TRBD2
CDR3nt: TGTGCCAGCAGCGGGACTACCAACTACGAGCAGTACTTC
CDR3aa: CASSGTTNYEQYF

v_gene: TRBV28
j_gene: TRBJ1-2
d_gene: TRBD1
CDR3nt: TGTGCCAGCAGTTTGGGACAGCGTGGCTACACCTTC
CDR3aa: CASSLGQRGYTF

v_gene: TRBV7-2
j_gene: TRBJ1-2
d_gene: NA
CDR3nt: TGTGCCAGCACCCCGAGCCGCTCTAACCCTGACTATGGCTACACCTTC
CDR3aa: CASTPSRSNPDYGYTF

v_gene: TRBV9
j_gene: TRBJ2-3
d_gene: NA
CDR3nt: TGTGCCAGCAGTGGCCCCGGAGGCACAGATACGCAGTATTTT
CDR3aa: CASSGPGGTDTQYF

v_gene: TRBV4-1
j_gene: TRBJ1-1
d_gene: NA
CDR3nt: TGCGCCAGCAGCCAAGAGGGGGCAGGGACCAACACTGAAGCTTTCTTT
CDR3aa: CASSQEGAGTNTEAFF

v_gene: TRBV15
j_gene: TRBJ1-4
d_gene: NA
CDR3nt: TGTGCCACCAGCAGAGATAACCCTGCATCCCATGAAAAACTGTTTTTT
CDR3aa: CATSRDNPASHEKLFF

v_gene: TRBV6-1
j_gene: TRBJ2-1
d_gene: TRBD2
CDR3nt: TGTGCCAGCAACTCGGGGACTAGTCACAATGAGCAGTTCTTC
CDR3aa: CASNSGTSHNEQFF

v_gene: TRBV5-1
j_gene: TRBJ2-3
d_gene: NA
CDR3nt: TGCGCCAGCAGCCTGATGACTCACACAGATACGCAGTATTTT
CDR3aa: CASSLMTHTDTQYF